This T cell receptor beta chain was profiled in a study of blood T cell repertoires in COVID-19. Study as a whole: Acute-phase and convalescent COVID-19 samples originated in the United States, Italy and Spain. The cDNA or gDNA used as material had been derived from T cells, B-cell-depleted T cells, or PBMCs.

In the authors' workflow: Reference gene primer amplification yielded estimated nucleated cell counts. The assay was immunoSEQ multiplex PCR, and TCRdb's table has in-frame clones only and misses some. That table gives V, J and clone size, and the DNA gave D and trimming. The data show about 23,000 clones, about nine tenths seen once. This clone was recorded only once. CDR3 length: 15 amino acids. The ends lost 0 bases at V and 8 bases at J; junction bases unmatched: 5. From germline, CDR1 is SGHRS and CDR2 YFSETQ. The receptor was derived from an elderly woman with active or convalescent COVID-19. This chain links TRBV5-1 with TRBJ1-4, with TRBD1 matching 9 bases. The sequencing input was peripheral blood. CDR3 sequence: CASSLVGQGREKLFF. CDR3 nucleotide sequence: TGCGCCAGCAGCTTGGTGGGACAGGGTCGGGAAAAACTGTTTTTT.